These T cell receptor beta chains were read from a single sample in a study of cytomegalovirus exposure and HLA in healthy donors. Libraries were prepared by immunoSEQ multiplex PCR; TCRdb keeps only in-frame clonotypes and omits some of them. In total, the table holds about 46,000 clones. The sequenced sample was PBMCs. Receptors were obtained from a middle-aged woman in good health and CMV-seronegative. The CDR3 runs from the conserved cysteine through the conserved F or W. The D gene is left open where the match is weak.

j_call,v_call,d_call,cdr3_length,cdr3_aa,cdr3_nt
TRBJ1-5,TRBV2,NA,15,CASTQYRTVSQPQHF,TGTGCCAGCACCCAATACCGAACAGTCAGTCAGCCCCAGCATTTT
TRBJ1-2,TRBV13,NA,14,CASSPSALEFGYTF,TGTGCCAGCAGCCCATCCGCCCTGGAGTTCGGCTACACCTTC
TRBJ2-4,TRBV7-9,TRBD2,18,CASSSGLAGTLAKNIQYF,TGTGCCAGCAGCTCAGGACTAGCGGGAACCTTAGCCAAAAACATTCAGTACTTC
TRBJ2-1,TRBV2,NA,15,CASSDGGWGNNEQFF,TGTGCCAGCAGTGACGGCGGGTGGGGAAACAATGAGCAGTTCTTC
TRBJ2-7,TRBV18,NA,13,CASSGKEASEQYF,TGTGCCAGCTCAGGCAAGGAGGCCAGCGAGCAGTACTTC
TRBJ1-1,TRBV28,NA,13,CASSLYTGTEAFF,TGTGCCAGCAGTTTATACACGGGCACTGAAGCTTTCTTT
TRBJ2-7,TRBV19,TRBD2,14,CASTFSGGSYEQYF,TGTGCCAGTACCTTTAGCGGGGGCTCCTACGAGCAGTACTTC
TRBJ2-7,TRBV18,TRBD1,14,CASSSGQGDYEQYF,TGTGCCAGCTCATCGGGACAGGGGGACTACGAGCAGTACTTC
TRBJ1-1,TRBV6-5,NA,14,CASSSATGNTEAFF,TGTGCCAGCAGTTCCGCGACAGGGAACACTGAAGCTTTCTTT
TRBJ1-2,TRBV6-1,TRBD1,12,CAIWDRGRGYTF,TGTGCCATTTGGGACAGGGGGCGGGGCTACACCTTC
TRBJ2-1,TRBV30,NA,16,CAWSVRNLSSYNEQFF,TGTGCCTGGAGTGTAAGAAATCTAAGCTCCTACAATGAGCAGTTCTTC
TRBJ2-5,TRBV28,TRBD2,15,CASSPAGLAGETQYF,TGTGCCAGCAGTCCAGCTGGACTAGCAGGGGAGACCCAGTACTTC
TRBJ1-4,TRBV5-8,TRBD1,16,CASSRTGSRANEKLFF,TGTGCCAGCAGCCGGACAGGCTCCCGGGCTAATGAAAAACTGTTTTTT
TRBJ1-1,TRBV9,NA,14,CASSVAKGHAEAFF,TGTGCCAGCAGCGTAGCGAAGGGGCATGCTGAAGCTTTCTTT
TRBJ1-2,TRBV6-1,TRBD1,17,CASSVRQLGTENYGYTF,TGTGCCAGCAGTGTACGGCAACTCGGGACAGAAAACTATGGCTACACCTTC
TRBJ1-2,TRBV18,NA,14,CASSLDSWAYGYTF,TGTGCCAGCTCACTGGACTCTTGGGCCTATGGCTACACCTTC
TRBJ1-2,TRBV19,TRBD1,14,CASSGQAANYGYTF,TGTGCCAGTAGTGGACAGGCAGCTAACTATGGCTACACCTTC
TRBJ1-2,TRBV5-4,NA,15,CASSSPGGGSNGYTF,TGTGCCAGCAGCAGCCCGGGGGGCGGGAGTAATGGCTACACCTTC
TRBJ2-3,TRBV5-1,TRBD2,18,CASSLLRGSGSSTDTQYF,TGCGCCAGCAGCTTGTTACGGGGTAGCGGGTCGTCCACAGATACGCAGTATTTT
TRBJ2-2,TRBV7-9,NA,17,CASSLRVGNANTGELFF,TGTGCCAGCAGCTTGAGGGTAGGGAACGCGAACACCGGGGAGCTGTTTTTT
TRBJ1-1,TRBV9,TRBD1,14,CASSARDRNTEAFF,TGTGCCAGCAGCGCCCGGGACAGGAACACTGAAGCTTTCTTT
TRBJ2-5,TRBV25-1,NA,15,CASSEYRRGGETQYF,TGTGCCAGCAGTGAATATAGGAGGGGTGGAGAGACCCAGTACTTC
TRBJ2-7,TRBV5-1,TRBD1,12,CASSPRQGEQYF,TGCGCCAGCAGCCCGAGACAGGGAGAGCAGTACTTC
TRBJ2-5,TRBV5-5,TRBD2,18,CASSWGTSGRSSQETQYF,TGTGCCAGCAGCTGGGGGACTAGCGGGAGGTCCAGTCAAGAGACCCAGTACTTC
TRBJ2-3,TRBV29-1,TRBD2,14,CSVRASGPTDTQYF,TGCAGCGTACGGGCTAGCGGTCCCACAGATACGCAGTATTTT
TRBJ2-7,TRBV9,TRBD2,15,CASSQGASGSYEQYF,TGTGCCAGCAGCCAGGGGGCTAGCGGGAGCTACGAGCAGTACTTC
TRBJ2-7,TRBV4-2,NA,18,CASSQDISAGPRAYEQYF,TGTGCCAGCAGCCAAGATATATCGGCAGGGCCCAGAGCCTACGAGCAGTACTTC
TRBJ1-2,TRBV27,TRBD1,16,CASSFTAGGNEYGYTF,TGTGCCAGCAGTTTCACTGCAGGGGGGAATGAGTATGGCTACACCTTC
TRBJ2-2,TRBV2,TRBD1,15,CASRGWTGRTGELFF,TGTGCCAGCCGGGGTTGGACAGGGCGGACCGGGGAGCTGTTTTTT
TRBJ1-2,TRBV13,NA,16,CASSPQSYRANYGYTF,TGTGCCAGCAGCCCTCAGAGTTATCGGGCTAACTATGGCTACACCTTC
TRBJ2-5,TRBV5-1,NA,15,CASSLNTGYQETQYF,TGCGCCAGCAGCTTGAATACAGGGTACCAAGAGACCCAGTACTTC
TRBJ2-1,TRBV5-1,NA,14,CASSLDTGTSKQFF,TGCGCCAGCAGCTTGGACACAGGGACCTCTAAGCAGTTCTTC
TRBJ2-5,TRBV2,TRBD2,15,CASSATPGLAVIQYF,TGTGCCAGCAGTGCTACACCGGGACTAGCGGTTATTCAGTACTTC
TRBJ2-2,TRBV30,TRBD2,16,CAWRGTSGTKGGELFF,TGTGCCTGGAGGGGGACTAGCGGGACTAAAGGCGGGGAGCTGTTTTTT
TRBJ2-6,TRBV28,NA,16,CASSPGGASGANVLTF,TGTGCCAGCAGTCCTGGGGGGGCCTCTGGGGCCAACGTCCTGACTTTC
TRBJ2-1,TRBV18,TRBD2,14,CASSPPSGLDEQFF,TGTGCCAGCTCACCTCCTAGCGGGCTGGATGAGCAGTTCTTC
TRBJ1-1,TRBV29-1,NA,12,CSAGVGGAEAFF,TGCAGCGCTGGGGTAGGGGGGGCTGAAGCTTTCTTT
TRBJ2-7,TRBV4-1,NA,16,CASSPYVTGNAYEQYF,TGCGCCAGCAGCCCCTATGTGACGGGGAACGCCTACGAGCAGTACTTC
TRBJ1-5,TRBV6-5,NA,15,CASSPGGMGNQPQHF,TGTGCCAGCAGCCCAGGCGGGATGGGTAATCAGCCCCAGCATTTT
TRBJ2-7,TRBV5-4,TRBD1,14,CASSSGQATYEQYF,TGTGCCAGCAGCTCGGGACAGGCCACCTACGAGCAGTACTTC
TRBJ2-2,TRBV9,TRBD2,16,CASSVVETSGTGELFF,TGTGCCAGCAGCGTAGTAGAGACTAGCGGGACCGGGGAGCTGTTTTTT
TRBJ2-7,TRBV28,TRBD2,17,CASSLRTSGVSAYEQYF,TGTGCCAGCAGCCTCAGGACTAGCGGCGTTAGCGCCTACGAGCAGTACTTC
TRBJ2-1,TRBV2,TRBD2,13,CAARTSSYNEQFF,TGTGCCGCCCGGACTAGCAGTTACAATGAGCAGTTCTTC
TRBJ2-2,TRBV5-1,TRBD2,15,CASSLTSVNTGELFF,TGCGCCAGCAGCCTTACTAGCGTGAACACCGGGGAGCTGTTTTTT
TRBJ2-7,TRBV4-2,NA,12,CASSQTSYEQYF,TGTGCCAGCAGCCAAACGAGCTACGAGCAGTACTTC
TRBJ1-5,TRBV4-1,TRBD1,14,CASSQGRGLQPQHF,TGCGCCAGCAGCCAAGGCAGGGGGCTGCAGCCCCAGCATTTT